This T cell receptor (beta chain) was captured by sequencing in a study of CD8 T cells in ankylosing spondylitis. Findings of the study overall: Characteristic of ankylosing spondylitis blood, it appeared, was a TCR beta motif comprising about eight highly homologous variants.

With regard to this clonotype: Its antigen is still unknown.

Germline V gene lookup returns CDR1 SEHNR and CDR2 FQNEAQ (reference sequence). The length of the CDR3 is 15 residues. V was shortened by 1 base and J by 1 base, with 10 bases between the two germline ends. TCRdb processed the 5' RACE reads anew with MiXCR; each CDR3 protein has one entry. The sample includes under 250,000 distinct CDR3 sequences, about 7.3% of them seen just once. The sequence was collected from a male donor with ankylosing spondylitis. The sample comprised blood, either unsorted or a sorted T cell fraction (not recorded which). V is TRBV7-9 and J is TRBJ2-5, with TRBD1 as a possible D gene (6 bases). The CDR3, as DNA: TGTGCCAGCAGCTTAGGGGACACCACCCAAGAGACCCAGTACTTC. This gives the protein CASSLGDTTQETQYF. Supplemented by reference TRBV7-9 and TRBJ2-5, the full variable domain reads DTGVSQNPRHKITKRGQNVTFRCDPISEHNRLYWYRQTLGQGPEFLTYFQNEAQLEKSRLLSDRFSAERPKGSFSTLEIQRTEQGDSAMYLCASSLGDTTQETQYFGPGTRLLVL.